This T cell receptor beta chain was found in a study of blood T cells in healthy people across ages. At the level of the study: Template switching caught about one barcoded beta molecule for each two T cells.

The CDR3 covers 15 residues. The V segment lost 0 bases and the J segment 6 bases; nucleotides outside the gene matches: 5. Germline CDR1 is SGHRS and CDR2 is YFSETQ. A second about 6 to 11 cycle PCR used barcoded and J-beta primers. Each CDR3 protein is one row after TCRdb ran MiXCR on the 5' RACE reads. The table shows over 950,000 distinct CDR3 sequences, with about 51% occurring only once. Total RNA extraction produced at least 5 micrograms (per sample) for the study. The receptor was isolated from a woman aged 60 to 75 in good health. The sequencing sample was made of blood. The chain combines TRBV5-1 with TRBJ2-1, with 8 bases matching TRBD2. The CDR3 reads CASSLVPSGFNEQFF. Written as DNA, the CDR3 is TGCGCCAGCAGCTTGGTACCTAGCGGGTTCAATGAGCAGTTCTTC.